This record looks at one T cell receptor beta chain sequence and its context. The data derive from a study of blood T cell repertoires in COVID-19. Study as a whole: The study drew acute and convalescent COVID-19 samples from the United States, Italy and Spain. Nucleic acid was either cDNA or gDNA, and it came from T cells, B-cell-depleted T cells, or PBMCs.

CDR3 length equals 15 residues. CDR1 and CDR2 (germline): LGHDT, YNNKEL (reference sequence). The V and J ends lost 4 bases and 3 bases, in that order; junction bases with no gene match: 8. Methods used by the authors: It was from reference gene primer amplification that nucleated cell counts were estimated. Using immunoSEQ multiplex PCR, the repertoire was profiled, and TCRdb retains in-frame clones only, with some absent. The DNA gave D and trimming, while V, J and clone size come from that table. The repertoire includes 470,000 or so clones, 70% to 90% of them detected once, and roughly 3.2% sits in the top ten.

This chain links TRBV3-1 (or the pseudogene TRBV3-2) with TRBJ2-7, with 8 bases fitting TRBD2. Sequenced input: peripheral blood. The clonotype originates from a human donor in a cohort sampled during active COVID-19. CDR3 sequence reads: CASSLGLAVNYEQYF. The CDR3 bases are TGTGCCAGCAGCCTAGGACTAGCTGTGAACTACGAGCAGTACTTC.